This T cell receptor (beta chain) was identified in a study of blood T cell repertoires in COVID-19 (dated by TCRdb to the early 2020s). With respect to the entire study: Samples from collaborators originated in the United States, Italy and Spain and spanned both the acute and convalescent phases of COVID-19. The material from the prospective study consisted of cDNA or gDNA derived from T cells, B-cell-depleted T cells, or PBMCs. Samples were obtained from the ongoing ImmuneRACE study (first 160 participants) and from 1,254 subjects provided by 6 global collaborators. A freely available public database, intended as a resource for researchers studying the immune response to SARS-CoV-2, is where the repertoires were released. Where available, HLA class I and class II types were obtained from metadata supplied by the sample provider rather than from assay-based typing. Nearly every sample came with metadata listing a de-identified subject ID, COVID-19 status, age in years and sex. Subjects who had been exposed to COVID-19, were actively infected with it, or had recovered from it provided the deeply sampled blood TCRbeta repertoires that made up the dataset.

The germline V gene (reference sequence) gives CDR1 as GTSNPN and CDR2 as SVGIG. The CDR3 goes from the cysteine to the phenylalanine over 13 residues. Only the CDR3 region is kept as DNA, spanning 39 bases read in frame from base 1. V loses 0 bases of germline sequence and J loses 3 bases, and the interval between the two ends is 8 bases. To note about this clone: Its antigen remains undetermined. Base qualities were left out, and no much larger clone turns up one base away.

Here is what the overall study found, with its caveats: Clinical and demographic metadata were provided uncurated, with the amount varying by source and participant.

TCRbeta CDR3 regions were amplified from genomic DNA using the immunoSEQ Assay, a bias-controlled multiplex PCR. As for how the authors treated the data: The number of nucleated cells in each sample was estimated from the amplification of reference gene primers within the assay. To quantify the absolute abundance of each unique TCRbeta CDR3 rearrangement, sequence reads were collapsed and filtered. For each sample, productive Simpson clonality was calculated as the square root of Simpson's diversity index across productive rearrangements. TCRdb holds this immuneACCESS table with in-frame rearrangements only. Some clones are missing; in checked studies, unresolved V genes explain under half, and the rest has no known cause. V and J calls plus clone size are reproduced from that table; the DNA served to infer D and trimming. The table for this sample lists under 250,000 clones; about 82% of them were counted only once. The ten largest account for approximately 5% of the sample.

One collaborating source in Seattle enrolled patients while the patients were actively infected and followed the patients over time throughout the course of disease. The collaborating institutions used their own protocols to collect whole blood in K2EDTA tubes. Collaborator samples were shipped for TCRbeta analysis as frozen whole blood, isolated PBMCs, or DNA extracted from either sample type. The material sequenced was peripheral blood. The chain links TRBV30 with TRBJ1-1; too little of a D gene remains to name it. This clonotype was obtained from a man between 50 and 59 years old with COVID-19, enrolled during active disease. The sequenced DNA: TGTGCCTGGAGTGTAGCCGGTCACACTGAAGCTTTCTTT. Its translation reads: CAWSVAGHTEAFF.